This TCR beta chain was identified in a study of T cell repertoires in cytomegalovirus infection. Overall study: A matching HLA type, together with CMV infection, was signaled by public TCR beta signatures. Study results and caveats: Dominating the ex vivo response were HLA-C-restricted CMV-specific TCR beta clonotypes.

TCRdb ran MiXCR on the reads and lists one entry per CDR3 protein. The sample shows roughly 100,000 distinct CDR3 sequences, about 15% of them seen only once. This clonotype has ten or more counts. Antigen unknown. Trimming pared 1 base from V and 0 bases from J, leaving 12 bases between. The CDR3 consists of 16 residues. The V gene's germline CDR1 is MGHRA and CDR2 YSYEKL. Input material: PBMCs. This receptor was taken from a human donor in good health (CMV status not recorded). Some clones in this sample may be carry-over from other donors' samples. J is TRBJ1-2 and V is TRBV4-1; D is undetermined. The chain's CDR3 is CASSQGWGEPNYGYTF. The CDR3 DNA sequence: TGCGCCAGCAGCCAAGGGTGGGGTGAGCCTAACTATGGCTACACCTTC.